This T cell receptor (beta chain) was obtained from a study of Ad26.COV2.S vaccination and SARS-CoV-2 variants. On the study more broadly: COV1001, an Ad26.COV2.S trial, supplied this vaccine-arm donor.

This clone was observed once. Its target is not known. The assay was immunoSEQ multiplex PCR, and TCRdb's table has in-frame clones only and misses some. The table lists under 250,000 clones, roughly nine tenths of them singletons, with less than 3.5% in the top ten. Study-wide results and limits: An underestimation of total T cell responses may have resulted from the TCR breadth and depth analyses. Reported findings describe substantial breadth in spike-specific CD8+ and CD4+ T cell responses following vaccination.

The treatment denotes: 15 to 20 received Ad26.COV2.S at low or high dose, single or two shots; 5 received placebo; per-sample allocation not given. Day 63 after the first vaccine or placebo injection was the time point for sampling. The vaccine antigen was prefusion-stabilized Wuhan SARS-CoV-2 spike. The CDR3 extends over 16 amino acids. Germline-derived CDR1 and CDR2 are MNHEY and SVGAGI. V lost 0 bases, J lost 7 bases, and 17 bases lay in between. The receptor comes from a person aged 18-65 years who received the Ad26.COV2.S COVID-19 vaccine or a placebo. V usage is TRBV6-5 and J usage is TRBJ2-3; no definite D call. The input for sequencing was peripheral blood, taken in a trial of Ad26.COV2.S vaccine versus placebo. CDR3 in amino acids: CASSYSGGSSENTQYF. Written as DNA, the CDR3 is TGTGCCAGCAGTTACTCGGGCGGCTCATCCGAGAATACGCAGTATTTT.